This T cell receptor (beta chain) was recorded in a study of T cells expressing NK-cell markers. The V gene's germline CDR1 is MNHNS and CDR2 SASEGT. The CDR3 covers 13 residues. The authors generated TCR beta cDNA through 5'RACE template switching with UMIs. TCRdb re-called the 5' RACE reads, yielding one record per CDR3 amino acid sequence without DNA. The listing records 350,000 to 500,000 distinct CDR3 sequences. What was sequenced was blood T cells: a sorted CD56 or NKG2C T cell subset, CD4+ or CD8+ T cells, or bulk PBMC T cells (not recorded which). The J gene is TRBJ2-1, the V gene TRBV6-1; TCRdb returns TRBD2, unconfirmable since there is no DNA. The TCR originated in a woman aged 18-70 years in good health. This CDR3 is CATGRGLNNEQFF.